Each of the 7 T cell receptor beta chains below was sequenced from the same sample in a study of blood T cell repertoires in COVID-19. Sequencing was performed with immunoSEQ multiplex PCR; in TCRdb, only in-frame clones are kept and a portion is missing. This table has about 190,000 clones, over 75% appearing once. Specimen: peripheral blood. Receptors originate from a woman aged 45-59 years with acute or convalescent COVID-19.

The chain links TRBV28 to TRBJ1-1; weak D call: TRBD1 (6 bases). The ends were cut back, 5 bases at V and 0 bases at J, with 13 bases in the middle. The CDR3 length is 15 residues. From germline, CDR1 is MDHEN and CDR2 SYDVKM. CDR3 DNA: TGTGCCAGCAGTGGAGCAAGGGACATGAACACTGAAGCTTTCTTT. This translates into CASSGARDMNTEAFF.

The chain carries TRBV5-1 and TRBJ2-7, with a tentative D call TRBD2 (7 bases). The CDR3 contains 18 residues. Germline V lookup: CDR1 SGHRS, CDR2 YFSETQ. V lost 3 bases and J 0 bases, leaving 22 bases between the germline ends. CDR3 amino acids: CASSWGPGGGGFSYEQYF. The CDR3 nucleotides are TGCGCCAGCAGCTGGGGCCCCGGGGGCGGGGGTTTCTCCTACGAGCAGTACTTC.

The genes are TRBV19 and TRBJ1-5; no firm D call. V gave up 6 bases and J gave up 3 bases, with 15 bases separating them. The CDR3 runs to 15 residues. The germline CDR1 and CDR2 sequences are LNHDA and SQIVND (reference sequence). CDR3 sequence: CASRSTGSNNQPQHF. The DNA for the CDR3 is TGTGCCAGTAGATCTACCGGGTCCAACAATCAGCCCCAGCATTTT.

The chain recombines TRBV13 with TRBJ2-1, with D maybe TRBD2 (6 bases). This CDR3 has 16 amino acids. Germline V CDR1 and CDR2: PRHDT, FYEKMQ (reference sequence). Trimming left V 4 bases short and J 0 bases short, with 13 bases between. The CDR3 DNA is TGTGCCAGCAGCTCCCGCCGGGAGAGCTCCTACAATGAGCAGTTCTTC. Translated: CASSSRRESSYNEQFF.

The chain uses TRBV27 and TRBJ2-7, with D maybe TRBD1 (5 bases). V was clipped by 8 bases and J by 0 bases, with 20 bases between them. CDR3 length: 16 amino acids. The germline V gene encodes CDR1 MNHEY and CDR2 SMNVEV (reference sequence). The CDR3 sequence is CASRQRGRAFSYEQYF. CDR3 DNA sequence: TGTGCCAGCCGACAGCGTGGCAGGGCCTTCTCCTACGAGCAGTACTTC.

The chain employs TRBV18 and TRBJ2-1; 8 positions match TRBD2. CDR3 length: 15 residues. V lost 5 bases, J lost 4 bases, and 7 bases stayed unmatched. Per the germline V gene, CDR1 is KGHSH and CDR2 is LQKENI. CDR3 residues: CASSTGTSGYNEQFF. The CDR3, as DNA: TGTGCCAGCTCAACCGGGACTAGTGGGTACAATGAGCAGTTCTTC. The full variable domain, in which reference TRBV18 and TRBJ2-1 provide the parts outside the CDR3, is NAGVMQNPRHLVRRRGQEARLRCSPMKGHSHVYWYRQLPEEGLKFMVYLQKENIIDESGMPKERFSAEFPKEGPSILRIQQVVRGDSAAYFCASSTGTSGYNEQFFGPGTRLTVL.

This sequence joins TRBV10-2 and TRBJ1-1; tentatively, D is TRBD1 (5 bases). CDR1 WSHSY and CDR2 SAAADI come from the germline V gene. V was clipped by 2 bases and J by 1 base, with 5 bases between them. The CDR3 length is 13 residues. The CDR3 spells CASSEGANTEAFF. Here the CDR3 DNA reads TGCGCCAGCAGTGAGGGGGCGAACACTGAAGCTTTCTTT.